Listed below are T cell receptor beta chains from one sample, sequenced in a study of T cells in Graves' hyperthyroidism and ophthalmopathy. TCRdb reanalysed the multiplex PCR reads using MiXCR and keeps one entry per CDR3 protein. The data show 480,000 or so distinct CDR3 sequences, 40% to 55% seen once. Material: peripheral blood or thyroid tissue (not recorded which). These receptors were taken from an adult woman with Graves' disease, either hyperthyroidism or ophthalmopathy (not recorded which). Both conserved end residues are part of each CDR3. A D gene is named only where the DNA matches it firmly. Size tells how often a clone was seen (once, few, many) or the class of an expanded clone, and some rows leave it out.

>NA|NA|TRBJ2-5|TRBV29-1
CSVENLVGETQYF
TGCAGCGTTGAAAACCTAGTAGGGGAGACCCAGTACTTC
>NA|NA|TRBJ2-5|TRBV7-9
CASSSWASLETQYF
TGTGCCAGCAGCAGTTGGGCTAGTCTCGAGACCCAGTACTTC
>NA|once|TRBJ1-5|TRBV28
CASSHGSGGVQPQHF
TGTGCCAGCTCTCACGGGTCAGGTGGTGTTCAGCCCCAGCATTTT
>NA|NA|TRBJ1-1|TRBV9
CASSVDPGVSTEAFF
TGTGCCAGCAGCGTAGACCCGGGGGTAAGCACTGAAGCTTTCTTT
>NA|NA|TRBJ2-5|TRBV2
CASSERIRGPRETQYF
TGTGCCAGCAGTGAACGCATAAGGGGACCCAGGGAGACCCAGTACTTC
>NA|NA|TRBJ2-2|TRBV15
CATSPVISGELFF
TGTGCCACCAGTCCAGTTATCTCGGGGGAGCTGTTTTTT
>TRBD1|many|TRBJ1-3|TRBV5-1
CASSLQGESSGNTIYF
TGCGCCAGCAGCTTGCAGGGGGAGAGCTCTGGAAACACCATATATTTT
>TRBD1|many|TRBJ1-5|TRBV29-1
CSATTGGGRNQPQHF
TGCAGCGCAACCACAGGGGGCGGACGCAATCAGCCCCAGCATTTT
>TRBD1|NA|TRBJ1-4|TRBV7-9
CASSTHGAGGEANEKLFF
TGTGCCAGCAGCACCCATGGGGCAGGGGGCGAAGCTAATGAAAAACTGTTTTTT
>NA|once|TRBJ1-3|TRBV18
CASSRLGVGNTIYF
TGTGCCAGCTCACGCCTCGGCGTTGGAAACACCATATATTTT
>NA|many|TRBJ1-1|TRBV29-1
CSVESGGAKAFF
TGCAGCGTTGAATCGGGGGGCGCAAAGGCTTTCTTT
>NA|NA|TRBJ2-7|TRBV9
CASSPESANYEQYF
TGTGCCAGCAGCCCGGAGAGCGCCAACTACGAGCAGTACTTC
>NA|NA|TRBJ2-2|TRBV24-1
CATSDFRDTGELFF
TGTGCCACCAGTGATTTCAGGGACACCGGGGAGCTGTTTTTT
>NA|NA|TRBJ1-2|TRBV25-1
CASSEGSGGYTF
TGTGCCAGCAGTGAAGGGTCGGGTGGCTACACCTTC